The text below deals with one T cell receptor beta chain. Its matching antigen is unknown. The table came from immunoSEQ multiplex PCR; TCRdb's copy has only in-frame clones and leaves some out. The sample yields tens of thousands of clones, about 91% seen once. The data belong to a study of cytomegalovirus exposure and HLA in healthy donors. Overall study results and limits: Rare sequences made up most TCRs, while some public TCRs were found in many donors. A later analysis found first-cohort TCR clusters tended to co-occur in the approximately 110 validation repertoires. The study flagged 150 to 200 TCR beta chains as cytomegalovirus-associated.

The germline V gene has CDR1 LNHNV and CDR2 YYDKDF (reference sequence). This CDR3 contains 15 residues. V gave up 3 bases and J gave up 3 bases; unmatched junction bases: 6. The chain links TRBV15 to TRBJ1-2; 8 nucleotides agree with TRBD1. Material for sequencing was PBMCs. This TCR derives from a woman aged 18-29 years in good health and CMV-seronegative. CDR3 coding DNA: TGTGCCACCAGCAGGGCGACAGGGGCGTACTATGGCTACACCTTC. Translated, it gives CATSRATGAYYGYTF.